This T cell receptor beta chain was recovered during a study of blood T cell repertoires in COVID-19. Whole-study context: Donors in the United States, Italy and Spain gave samples during acute or convalescent COVID-19. T cells, B-cell-depleted T cells, or PBMCs provided the cDNA or gDNA that served as material.

In the source study's methods: By means of reference gene primer amplification, nucleated cell counts were estimated. The assay was immunoSEQ multiplex PCR, and TCRdb's table has in-frame clones only and misses some. D and trimming come from the DNA, and the V and J calls and clone size come from that table. This table has some 190,000 clones, 75% to 85% appearing once. This clonotype originated in a man in his fifties or sixties with acute or convalescent COVID-19. The sequenced sample consisted of peripheral blood.

The CDR3 DNA reads TGTGCTAGTGGTTTGGTAGGGGTCAACTATGGCTACACCTTC. It is translated as CASGLVGVNYGYTF. The chain couples TRBV12-5 to TRBJ1-2, with D perhaps matching TRBD1 (5 bases). CDR1 and CDR2 from the germline V gene are LGHNT and FRNRAP. V was trimmed by 0 bases and J by 2 bases, leaving 7 bases between them. The CDR3 contains 14 residues.